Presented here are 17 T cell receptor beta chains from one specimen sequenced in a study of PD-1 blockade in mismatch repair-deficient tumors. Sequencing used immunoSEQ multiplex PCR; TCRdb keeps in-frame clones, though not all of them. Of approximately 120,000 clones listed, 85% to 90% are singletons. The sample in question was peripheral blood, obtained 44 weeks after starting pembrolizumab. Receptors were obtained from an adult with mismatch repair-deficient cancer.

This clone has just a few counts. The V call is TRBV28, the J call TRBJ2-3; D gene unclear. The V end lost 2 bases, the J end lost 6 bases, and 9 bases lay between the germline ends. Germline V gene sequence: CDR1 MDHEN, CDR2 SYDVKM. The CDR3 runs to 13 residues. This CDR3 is CASSLPNRDTQYF. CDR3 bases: TGTGCCAGCAGTTTACCCAACCGGGATACGCAGTATTTT.

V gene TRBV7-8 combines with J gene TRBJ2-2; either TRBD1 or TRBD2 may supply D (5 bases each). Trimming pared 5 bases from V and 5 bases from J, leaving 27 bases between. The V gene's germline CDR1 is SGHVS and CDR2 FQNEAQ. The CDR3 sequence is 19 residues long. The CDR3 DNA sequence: TGTGCCAGCAGCAACGGCCGGGACGGGAAACTAGAAAAGACCGGGGAGCTGTTTTTT. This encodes CASSNGRDGKLEKTGELFF.

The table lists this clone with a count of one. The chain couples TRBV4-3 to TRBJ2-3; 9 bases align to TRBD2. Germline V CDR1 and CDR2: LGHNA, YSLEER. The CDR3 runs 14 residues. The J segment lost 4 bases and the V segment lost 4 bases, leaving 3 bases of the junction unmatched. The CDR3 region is CASSLSGSADTQYF. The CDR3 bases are TGCGCCAGCAGCCTTAGCGGGAGTGCAGATACGCAGTATTTT.

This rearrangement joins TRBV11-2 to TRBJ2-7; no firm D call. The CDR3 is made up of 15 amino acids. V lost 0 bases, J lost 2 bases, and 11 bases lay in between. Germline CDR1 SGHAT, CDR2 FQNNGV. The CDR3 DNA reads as TGTGCCAGCAGCTTAGACAGGAATCCCACCTACGAGCAGTACTTC. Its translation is CASSLDRNPTYEQYF.

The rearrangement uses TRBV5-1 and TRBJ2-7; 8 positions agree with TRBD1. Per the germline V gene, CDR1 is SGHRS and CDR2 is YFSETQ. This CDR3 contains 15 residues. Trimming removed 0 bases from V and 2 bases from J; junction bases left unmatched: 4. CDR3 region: CASSLEDRVPYEQYF. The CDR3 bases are TGCGCCAGCAGCTTGGAGGACAGGGTCCCCTACGAGCAGTACTTC.

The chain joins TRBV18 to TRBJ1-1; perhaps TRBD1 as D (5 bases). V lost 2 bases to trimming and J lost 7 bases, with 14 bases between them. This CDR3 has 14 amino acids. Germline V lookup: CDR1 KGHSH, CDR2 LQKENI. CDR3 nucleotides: TGTGCCAGCTCACCAAGAGCAGGACACCATGAAGCTTTCTTT. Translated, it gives CASSPRAGHHEAFF.

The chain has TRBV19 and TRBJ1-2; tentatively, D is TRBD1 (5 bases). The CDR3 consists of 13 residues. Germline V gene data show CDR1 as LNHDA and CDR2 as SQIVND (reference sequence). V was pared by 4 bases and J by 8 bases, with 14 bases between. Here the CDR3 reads CASSTGTQRGYTF. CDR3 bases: TGTGCCAGTAGTACAGGGACCCAACGAGGCTACACCTTC.

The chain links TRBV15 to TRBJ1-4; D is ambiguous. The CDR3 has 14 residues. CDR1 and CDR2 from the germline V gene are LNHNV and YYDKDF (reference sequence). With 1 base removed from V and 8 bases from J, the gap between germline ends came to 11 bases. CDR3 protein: CATSRVGRWEKLFF. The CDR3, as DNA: TGTGCCACCAGCAGAGTCGGTCGGTGGGAAAAACTGTTTTTT.

CDR3 bases: TGTGCCAGCAGCTTACTCCTTGGGACTTTGGAAGAGACCCAGTACTTC. Translated: CASSLLLGTLEETQYF. The chain has TRBV7-6 and TRBJ2-5; perhaps TRBD2 as D (6 bases). CDR3 length equals 16 residues. The V and J ends lost 2 bases and 3 bases respectively, with 16 bases between them. CDR1 SGHVS and CDR2 FNYEAQ come from the germline V gene.

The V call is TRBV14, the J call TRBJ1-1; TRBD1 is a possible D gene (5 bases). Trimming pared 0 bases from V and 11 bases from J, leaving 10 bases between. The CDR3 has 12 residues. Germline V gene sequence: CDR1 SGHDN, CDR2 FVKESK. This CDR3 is CASSQDRVWAFF. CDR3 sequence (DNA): TGTGCCAGCAGCCAAGACAGGGTCTGGGCTTTCTTT.

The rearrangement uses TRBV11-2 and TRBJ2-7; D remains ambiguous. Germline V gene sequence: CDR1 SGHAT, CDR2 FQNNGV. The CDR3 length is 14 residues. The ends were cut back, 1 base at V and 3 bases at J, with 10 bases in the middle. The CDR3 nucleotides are TGTGCCAGCAGCTTAGGAGGCCTTGGCTACGAGCAGTACTTC. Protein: CASSLGGLGYEQYF.

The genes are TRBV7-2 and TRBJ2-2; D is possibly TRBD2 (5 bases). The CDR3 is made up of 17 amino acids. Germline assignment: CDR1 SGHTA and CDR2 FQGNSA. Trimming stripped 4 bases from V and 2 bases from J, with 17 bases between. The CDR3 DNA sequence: TGTGCCAGCAGCTCTGTCTTACCGGGATACAACACCGGGGAGCTGTTTTTT. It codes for CASSSVLPGYNTGELFF.

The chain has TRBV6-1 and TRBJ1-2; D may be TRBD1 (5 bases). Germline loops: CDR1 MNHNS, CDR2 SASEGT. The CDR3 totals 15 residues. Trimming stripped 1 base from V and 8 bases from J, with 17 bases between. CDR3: CASSEVGRGGGGYTF. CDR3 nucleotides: TGTGCCAGCAGTGAAGTAGGACGGGGGGGAGGCGGCTACACCTTC.

The CDR3 DNA sequence: TGTGCCAGCAGTTCAGGGGTTGCCTACGAGCAGTACTTC. This translates into CASSSGVAYEQYF. The rearrangement joins TRBV27 to TRBJ2-7, with a weak D call TRBD1 (6 bases). Germline CDR1 reads MNHEY; CDR2 reads SMNVEV (reference sequence). Trimming took off 4 bases at V and 2 bases at J, with 9 bases between the two ends. CDR3 length equals 13 residues.

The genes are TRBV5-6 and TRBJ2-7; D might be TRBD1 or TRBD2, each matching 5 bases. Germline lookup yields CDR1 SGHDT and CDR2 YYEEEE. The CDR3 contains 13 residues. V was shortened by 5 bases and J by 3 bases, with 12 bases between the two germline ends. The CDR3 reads CASRSGTLYEQYF. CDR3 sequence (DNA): TGTGCCAGCAGGTCCGGGACCCTCTACGAGCAGTACTTC.

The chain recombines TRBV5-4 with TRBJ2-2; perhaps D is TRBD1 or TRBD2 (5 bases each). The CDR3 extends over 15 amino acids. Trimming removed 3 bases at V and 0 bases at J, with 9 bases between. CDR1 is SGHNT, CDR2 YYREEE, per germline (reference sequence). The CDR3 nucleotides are TGTGCCAGCAGCTCCGAGGGGCCGAACACCGGGGAGCTGTTTTTT. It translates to CASSSEGPNTGELFF.

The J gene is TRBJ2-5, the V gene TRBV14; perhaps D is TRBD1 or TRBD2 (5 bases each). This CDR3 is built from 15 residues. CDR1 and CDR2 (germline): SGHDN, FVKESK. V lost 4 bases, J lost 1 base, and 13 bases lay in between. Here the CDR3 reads CASSPREGIQETQYF. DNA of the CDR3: TGTGCCAGCAGCCCCAGAGAGGGGATCCAAGAGACCCAGTACTTC.